This T cell receptor beta chain was sequenced during a study of blood T cell repertoires in COVID-19. Study-wide context: Both acute and convalescent COVID-19 samples were obtained from the United States, Italy and Spain. PBMCs, B-cell-depleted T cells, or T cells were the source of the cDNA or gDNA that made up the material.

The CDR3 extends over 16 amino acids. V lost 5 bases to trimming and J lost 4 bases; unmatched junction nucleotides: 12. CDR1 and CDR2 from the germline V gene are SGHVS and FQNEAQ. In the study's own analysis: Estimation of nucleated cell counts relied on the amplification of reference gene primers. The assay was immunoSEQ multiplex PCR, and TCRdb's table has in-frame clones only and misses some. D and trimming come from the DNA, and the V and J calls and clone size come from that table. Found here are 15,000 to 20,000 clones, 88% of them singletons; the top ten hold 11%. The clonotype was recovered from a human donor in a cohort sampled during active COVID-19. What was sequenced was peripheral blood. This chain joins TRBV7-8 and TRBJ2-7; 9 bases line up with TRBD2. CDR3 coding DNA: TGTGCCAGCAGCCTTATGGGCGGGGGGGCAGTATACGAGCAGTACTTC. This encodes CASSLMGGGAVYEQYF.